This T cell receptor beta chain derives from a study of T cell changes during pregnancy in multiple sclerosis. This CDR3 is 15 amino acids long. Losses at the gene ends were 5 bases for V and 4 bases for J; bases not matched to a gene: 7. Per the germline V gene, CDR1 is MNHNS and CDR2 is SASEGT. Sequenced by immunoSEQ multiplex PCR; TCRdb stores in-frame clones only, minus some. Altogether 110,000 or so clones are present, roughly 92% being singletons, with the ten largest covering around 6%. Specimen: peripheral blood, collected before pregnancy. The rearrangement joins TRBV6-1 to TRBJ1-2; TRBD1 agrees at 10 bases. The TCR originated in a female donor with multiple sclerosis, enrolled in a pregnancy study. The CDR3 sequence is CASSLRDRGGYGYTF. CDR3 DNA: TGTGCCAGCAGTCTACGGGACAGGGGTGGCTATGGCTACACCTTC.